The subject of this entry is one TCR beta chain. These data come from a study of cytomegalovirus exposure and HLA in healthy donors. The method was immunoSEQ multiplex PCR; TCRdb's version includes in-frame clones alone and lacks a portion of them. Among 100,000 to 150,000 clones listed, around nine tenths were seen once. Germline trimming cut 3 bases from V and 1 base from J; bases unmatched to any gene: 5. The germline V gene has CDR1 SGHNT and CDR2 YYREEE (reference sequence). The CDR3 length is 15 residues. The sequenced sample consisted of PBMCs. This TCR derives from a man aged 25-45 years in good health and CMV-seronegative. This rearrangement joins TRBV5-4 to TRBJ2-5; 8 bases agree with TRBD2. The CDR3 spells CASSSKLAVQETQYF. The DNA for the CDR3 is TGTGCCAGCAGCTCCAAACTAGCGGTCCAAGAGACCCAGTACTTC. The variable domain in full, with the rest retrieved from reference TRBV5-4 and TRBJ2-5, is ETGVTQSPTHLIKTRGQQVTLRCSSQSGHNTVSWYQQALGQGPQFIFQYYREEENGRGNFPPRFSGLQFPNYSSELNVNALELDDSALYLCASSSKLAVQETQYFGPGTRLLVL.